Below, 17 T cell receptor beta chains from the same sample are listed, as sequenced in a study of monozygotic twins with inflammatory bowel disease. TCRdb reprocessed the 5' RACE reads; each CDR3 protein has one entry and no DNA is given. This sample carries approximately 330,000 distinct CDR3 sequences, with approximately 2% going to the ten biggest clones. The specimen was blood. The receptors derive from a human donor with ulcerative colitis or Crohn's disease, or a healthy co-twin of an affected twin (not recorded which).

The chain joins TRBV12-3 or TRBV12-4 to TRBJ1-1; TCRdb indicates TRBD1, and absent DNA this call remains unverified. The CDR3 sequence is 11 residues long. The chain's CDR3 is CASIGQAEAFF.

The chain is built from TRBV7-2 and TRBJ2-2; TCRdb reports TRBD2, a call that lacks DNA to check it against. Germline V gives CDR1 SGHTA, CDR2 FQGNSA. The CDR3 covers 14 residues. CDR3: CASSRGLASGELFF.

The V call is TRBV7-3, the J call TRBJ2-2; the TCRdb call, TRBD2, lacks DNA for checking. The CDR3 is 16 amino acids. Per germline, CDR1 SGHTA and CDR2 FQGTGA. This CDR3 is CASSLSGRGASGELFF.

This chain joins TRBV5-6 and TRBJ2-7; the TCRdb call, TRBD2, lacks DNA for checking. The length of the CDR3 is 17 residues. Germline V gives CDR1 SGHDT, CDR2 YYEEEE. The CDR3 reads CASSLGTSGKIVYEQYF.

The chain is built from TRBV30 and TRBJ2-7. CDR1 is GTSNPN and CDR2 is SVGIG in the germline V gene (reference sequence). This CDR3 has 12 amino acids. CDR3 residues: CAWSLQYNEQYF.

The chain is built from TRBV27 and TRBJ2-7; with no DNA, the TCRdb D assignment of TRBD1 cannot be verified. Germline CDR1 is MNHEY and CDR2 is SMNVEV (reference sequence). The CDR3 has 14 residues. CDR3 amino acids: CASSVRDRAGEQYF.

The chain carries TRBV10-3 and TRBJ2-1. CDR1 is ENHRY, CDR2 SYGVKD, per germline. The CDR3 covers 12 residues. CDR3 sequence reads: CAISDGIGEQFF.

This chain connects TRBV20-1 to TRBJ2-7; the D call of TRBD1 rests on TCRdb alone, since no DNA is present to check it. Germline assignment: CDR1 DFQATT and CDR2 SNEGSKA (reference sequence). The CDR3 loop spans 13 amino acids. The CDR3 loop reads CSANQGGSGEQYF.

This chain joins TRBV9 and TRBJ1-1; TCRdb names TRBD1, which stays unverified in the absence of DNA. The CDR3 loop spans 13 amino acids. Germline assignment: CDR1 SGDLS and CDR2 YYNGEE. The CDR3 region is CASSFRQGTEAFF.

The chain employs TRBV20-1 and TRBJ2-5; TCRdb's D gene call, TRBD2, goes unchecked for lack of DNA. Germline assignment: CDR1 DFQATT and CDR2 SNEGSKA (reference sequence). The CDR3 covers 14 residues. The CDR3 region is CSALAGGNGETQYF.

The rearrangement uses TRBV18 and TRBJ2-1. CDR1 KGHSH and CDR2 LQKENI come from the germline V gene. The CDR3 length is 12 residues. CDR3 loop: CASSLDSGEQFF.

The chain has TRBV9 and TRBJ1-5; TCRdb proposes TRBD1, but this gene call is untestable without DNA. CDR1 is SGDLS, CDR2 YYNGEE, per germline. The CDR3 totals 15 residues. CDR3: CASSVAGTGNQPQHF.

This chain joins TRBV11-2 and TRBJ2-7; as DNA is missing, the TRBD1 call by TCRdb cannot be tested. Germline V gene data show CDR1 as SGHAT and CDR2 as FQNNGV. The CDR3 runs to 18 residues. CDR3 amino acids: CASSPRPGTFLGLNEQYF.

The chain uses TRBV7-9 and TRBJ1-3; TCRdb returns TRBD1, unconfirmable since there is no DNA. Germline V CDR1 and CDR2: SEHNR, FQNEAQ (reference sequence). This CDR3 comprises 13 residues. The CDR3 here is CAGAGGPGNTIYF.

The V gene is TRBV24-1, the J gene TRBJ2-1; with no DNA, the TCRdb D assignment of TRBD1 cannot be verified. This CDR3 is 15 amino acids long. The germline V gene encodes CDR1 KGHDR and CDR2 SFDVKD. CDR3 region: CATSDLRGNYNEQFF.

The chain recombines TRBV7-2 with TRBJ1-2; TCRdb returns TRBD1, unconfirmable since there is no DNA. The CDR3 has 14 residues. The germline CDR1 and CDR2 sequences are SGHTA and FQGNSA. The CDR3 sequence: CASSLNTGNYGYTF.

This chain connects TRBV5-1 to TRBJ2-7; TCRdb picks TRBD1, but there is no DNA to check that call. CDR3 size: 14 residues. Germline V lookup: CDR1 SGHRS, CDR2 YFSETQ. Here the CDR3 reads CASSFQGERDEQYF.